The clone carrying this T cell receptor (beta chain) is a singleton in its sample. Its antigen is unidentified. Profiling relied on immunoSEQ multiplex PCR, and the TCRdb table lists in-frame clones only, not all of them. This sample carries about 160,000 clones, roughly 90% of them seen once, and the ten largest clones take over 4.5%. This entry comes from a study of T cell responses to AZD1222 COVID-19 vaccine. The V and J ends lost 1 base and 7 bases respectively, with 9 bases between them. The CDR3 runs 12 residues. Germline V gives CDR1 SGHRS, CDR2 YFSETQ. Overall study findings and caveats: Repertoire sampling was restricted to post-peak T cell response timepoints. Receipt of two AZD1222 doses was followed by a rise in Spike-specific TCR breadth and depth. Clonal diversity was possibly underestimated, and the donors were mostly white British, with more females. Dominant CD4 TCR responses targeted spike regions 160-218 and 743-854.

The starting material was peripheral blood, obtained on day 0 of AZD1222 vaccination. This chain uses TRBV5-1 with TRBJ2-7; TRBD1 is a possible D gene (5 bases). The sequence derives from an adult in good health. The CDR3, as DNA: TGCGCCAGCAGCTTGACCAGGGAAGAGCAGTACTTC. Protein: CASSLTREEQYF.